The present T cell receptor beta chain was sequenced within a study of T cell repertoires in cytomegalovirus infection. About the study: Epitope selection comprised recently identified HLA-C-restricted CMV epitopes and well-studied HLA-B-restricted CMV epitopes. Public TCR beta signatures were indicative of both CMV infection and a matching HLA type. General study points: CMV-specific TCR beta clonotypes restricted by HLA-C dominated the ex vivo response.

The CDR3 extends over 13 amino acids. J lost 8 bases, V lost 0 bases, and 2 bases had no gene match. Germline loops: CDR1 SGHVS, CDR2 FNYEAQ. This clonotype was observed a few times. Its antigen is currently unknown. TCRdb fed the reads into MiXCR, producing one record per CDR3 protein. The sample has 650,000 to 850,000 distinct CDR3 sequences; just under 30% are singletons. Sequencing used cultured CD8+ T cells from PBMCs, obtained from culture after CMV antigen stimulation. The TCR sequence derives from a human donor in good health (CMV status not recorded). Some clones in this sample may be carry-over from other donors' samples. The chain uses TRBV7-6 and TRBJ1-2; the match to TRBD1 covers 8 bases. CDR3 protein: CASSLADREGYTF. The CDR3 nucleotides are TGTGCCAGCAGCTTAGCGGACAGGGAAGGCTACACCTTC.